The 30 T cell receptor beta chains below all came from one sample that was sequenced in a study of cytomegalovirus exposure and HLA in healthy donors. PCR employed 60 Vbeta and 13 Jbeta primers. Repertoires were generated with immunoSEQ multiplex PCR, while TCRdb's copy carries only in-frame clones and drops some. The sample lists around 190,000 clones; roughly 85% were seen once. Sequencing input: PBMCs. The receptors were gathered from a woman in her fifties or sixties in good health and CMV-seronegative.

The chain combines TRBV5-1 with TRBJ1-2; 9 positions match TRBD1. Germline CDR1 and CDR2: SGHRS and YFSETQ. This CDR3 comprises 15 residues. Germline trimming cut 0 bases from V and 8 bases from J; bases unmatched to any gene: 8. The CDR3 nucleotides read TGCGCCAGCAGCTTGGCCGTACAGGGGGCGATGGGCTACACCTTC. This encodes CASSLAVQGAMGYTF.

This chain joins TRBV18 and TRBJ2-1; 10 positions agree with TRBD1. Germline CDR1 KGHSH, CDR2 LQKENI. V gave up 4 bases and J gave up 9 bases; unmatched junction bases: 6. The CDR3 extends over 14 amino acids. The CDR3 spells CASSLGTGVGEQFF. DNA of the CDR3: TGTGCCAGCTCACTGGGGACAGGGGTTGGTGAGCAGTTCTTC.

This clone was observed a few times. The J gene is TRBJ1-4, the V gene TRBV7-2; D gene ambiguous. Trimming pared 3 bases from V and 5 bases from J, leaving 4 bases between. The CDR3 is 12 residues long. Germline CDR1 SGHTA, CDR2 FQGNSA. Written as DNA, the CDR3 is TGTGCCAGCAGCTTGAGCAATGAAAAACTGTTTTTT. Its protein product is CASSLSNEKLFF. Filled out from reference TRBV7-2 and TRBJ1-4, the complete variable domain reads GAGVSQSPSNKVTEKGKDVELRCDPISGHTALYWYRQSLGQGLEFLIYFQGNSAPDKSGLPSDRFSAERTGGSVSTLTIQRTQQEDSAVYLCASSLSNEKLFFGSGTQLSVL.

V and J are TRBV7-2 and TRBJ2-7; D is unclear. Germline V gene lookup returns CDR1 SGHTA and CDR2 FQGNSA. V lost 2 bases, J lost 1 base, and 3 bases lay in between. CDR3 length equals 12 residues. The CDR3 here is CASSLRSYEQYF. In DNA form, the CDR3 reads TGTGCCAGCAGCTTACGGTCCTACGAGCAGTACTTC.

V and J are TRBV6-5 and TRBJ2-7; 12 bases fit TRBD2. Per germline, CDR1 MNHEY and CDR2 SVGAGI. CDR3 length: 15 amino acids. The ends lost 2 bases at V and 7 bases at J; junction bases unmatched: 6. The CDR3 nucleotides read TGTGCCAGCAGTTACAGGACTAGCGGGACAGGAGAGCAGTACTTC. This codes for CASSYRTSGTGEQYF.

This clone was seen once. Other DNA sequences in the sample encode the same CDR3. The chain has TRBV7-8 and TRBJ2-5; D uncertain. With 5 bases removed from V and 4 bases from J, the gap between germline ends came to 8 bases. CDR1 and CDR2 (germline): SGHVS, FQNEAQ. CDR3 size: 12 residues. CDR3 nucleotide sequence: TGTGCCAGCAGCCTTCTACTAGAGACCCAGTACTTC. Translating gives CASSLLLETQYF.

The CDR3 sequence: CATSTLRTSRTIGAGELFF. CDR3 DNA: TGTGCCACCAGCACATTACGGACTAGCCGAACAATTGGGGCCGGGGAGCTGTTTTTT. The gene calls are TRBV15 and TRBJ2-2; 8 bases fit TRBD2. CDR3 length: 19 residues. V lost 4 bases to trimming and J lost 6 bases; unmatched junction nucleotides: 19. CDR1 and CDR2 (germline): LNHNV, YYDKDF (reference sequence).

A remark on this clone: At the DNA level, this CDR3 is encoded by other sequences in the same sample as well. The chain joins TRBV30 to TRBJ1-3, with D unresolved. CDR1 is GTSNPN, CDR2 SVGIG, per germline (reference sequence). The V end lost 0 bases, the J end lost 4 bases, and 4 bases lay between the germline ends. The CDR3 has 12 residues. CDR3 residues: CAWSVLGNTIYF. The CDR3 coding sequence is TGTGCCTGGAGTGTACTAGGAAACACCATATATTTT.

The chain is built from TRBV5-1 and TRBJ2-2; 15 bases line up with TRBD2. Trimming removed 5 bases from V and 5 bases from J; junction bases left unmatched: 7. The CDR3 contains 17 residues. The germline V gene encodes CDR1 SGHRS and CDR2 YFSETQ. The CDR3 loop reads CASRSPGLAGGTGELFF. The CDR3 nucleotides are TGCGCCAGCAGGAGCCCGGGACTAGCGGGAGGAACCGGGGAGCTGTTTTTT.

The CDR3 nucleotides are TGTGCCAGCAGCCCACGGGGAAGGTTAAACACTGAAGCTTTCTTT. The encoded protein is CASSPRGRLNTEAFF. V usage is TRBV5-6 and J usage is TRBJ1-1; D gene unclear. The CDR3 consists of 15 residues. Deletions cut 4 bases from V and 2 bases from J, with 15 bases between. The germline V gene encodes CDR1 SGHDT and CDR2 YYEEEE.

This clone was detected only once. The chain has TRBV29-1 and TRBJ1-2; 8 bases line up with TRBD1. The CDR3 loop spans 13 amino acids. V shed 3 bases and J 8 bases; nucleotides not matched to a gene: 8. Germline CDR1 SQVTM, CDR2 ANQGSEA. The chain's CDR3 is CSVELQGAGGYTF. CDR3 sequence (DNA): TGCAGCGTTGAGCTGCAGGGGGCCGGCGGCTACACCTTC.

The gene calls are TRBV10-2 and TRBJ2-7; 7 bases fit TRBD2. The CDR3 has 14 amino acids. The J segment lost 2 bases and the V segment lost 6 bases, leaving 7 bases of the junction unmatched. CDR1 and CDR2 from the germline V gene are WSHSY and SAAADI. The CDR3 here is CASRWEGRTYEQYF. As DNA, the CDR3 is TGCGCCAGCAGATGGGAGGGACGGACCTACGAGCAGTACTTC.

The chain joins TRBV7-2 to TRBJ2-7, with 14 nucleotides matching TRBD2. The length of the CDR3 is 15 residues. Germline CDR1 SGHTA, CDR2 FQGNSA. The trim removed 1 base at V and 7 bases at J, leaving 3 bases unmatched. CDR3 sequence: CASSLVGLAGGEQYF. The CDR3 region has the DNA TGTGCCAGCAGCTTAGTCGGACTAGCGGGAGGTGAGCAGTACTTC.

In DNA, the CDR3 is TGTGCCAGCAGCTTGGTGGGCCCGATTTACAATGAGCAGTTCTTC. It yields the protein CASSLVGPIYNEQFF. V and J are TRBV5-8 and TRBJ2-1; no firm D call. The CDR3 runs 15 residues. Germline loops: CDR1 SGHTS, CDR2 YDEGEE. The V end was cut by 0 bases, the J end by 4 bases, with 11 bases between.

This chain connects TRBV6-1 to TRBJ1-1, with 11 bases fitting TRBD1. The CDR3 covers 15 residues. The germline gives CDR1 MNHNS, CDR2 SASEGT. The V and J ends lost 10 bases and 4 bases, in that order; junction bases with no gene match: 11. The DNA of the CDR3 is TGTGCCACCGGCGGACAGGGGGCGCTACCCACTGAAGCTTTCTTT. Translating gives CATGGQGALPTEAFF.

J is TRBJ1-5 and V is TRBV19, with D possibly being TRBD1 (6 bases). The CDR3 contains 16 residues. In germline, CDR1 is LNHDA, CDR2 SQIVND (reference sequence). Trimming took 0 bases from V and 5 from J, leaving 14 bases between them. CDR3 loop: CASSIDHDRRHQPQHF. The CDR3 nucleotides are TGTGCCAGTAGTATAGATCACGACAGGAGGCATCAGCCCCAGCATTTT.

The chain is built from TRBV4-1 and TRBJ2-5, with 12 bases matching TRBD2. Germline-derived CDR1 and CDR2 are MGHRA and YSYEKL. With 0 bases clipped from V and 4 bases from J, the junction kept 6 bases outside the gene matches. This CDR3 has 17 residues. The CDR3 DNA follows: TGCGCCAGCAGCCAAGATCCCGGACTAGCGGGAAGAGAGACCCAGTACTTC. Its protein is CASSQDPGLAGRETQYF.

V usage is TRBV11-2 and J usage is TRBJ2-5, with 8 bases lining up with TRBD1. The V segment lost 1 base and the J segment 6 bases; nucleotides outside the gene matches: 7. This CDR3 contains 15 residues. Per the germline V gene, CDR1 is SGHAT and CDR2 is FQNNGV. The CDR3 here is CASSLARTGMQTQYF. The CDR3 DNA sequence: TGTGCCAGCAGCTTAGCCCGGACAGGGATGCAGACCCAGTACTTC.

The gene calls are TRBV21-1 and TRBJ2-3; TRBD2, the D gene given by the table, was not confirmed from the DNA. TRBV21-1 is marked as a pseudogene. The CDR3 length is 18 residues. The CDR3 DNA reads TGTGCCAGCAGACCGGACGGTGAATTCAATAAAGCGGGAGATACGCAGTATTTT. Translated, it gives CASRPDGEFNKAGDTQYF.

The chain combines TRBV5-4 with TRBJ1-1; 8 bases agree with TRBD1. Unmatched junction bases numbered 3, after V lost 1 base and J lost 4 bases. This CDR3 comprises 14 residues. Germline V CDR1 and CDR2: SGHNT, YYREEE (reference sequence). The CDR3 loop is CASSLRDRTTEAFF. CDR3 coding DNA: TGTGCCAGCAGCTTGAGGGACAGGACCACTGAAGCTTTCTTT. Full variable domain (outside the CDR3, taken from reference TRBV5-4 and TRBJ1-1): ETGVTQSPTHLIKTRGQQVTLRCSSQSGHNTVSWYQQALGQGPQFIFQYYREEENGRGNFPPRFSGLQFPNYSSELNVNALELDDSALYLCASSLRDRTTEAFFGQGTRLTVV.

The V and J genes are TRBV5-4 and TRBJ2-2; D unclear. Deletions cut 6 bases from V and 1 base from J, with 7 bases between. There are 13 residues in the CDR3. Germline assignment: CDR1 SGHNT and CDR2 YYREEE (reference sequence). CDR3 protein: CASTPGNTGELFF. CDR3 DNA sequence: TGTGCCAGCACCCCAGGGAACACCGGGGAGCTGTTTTTT.

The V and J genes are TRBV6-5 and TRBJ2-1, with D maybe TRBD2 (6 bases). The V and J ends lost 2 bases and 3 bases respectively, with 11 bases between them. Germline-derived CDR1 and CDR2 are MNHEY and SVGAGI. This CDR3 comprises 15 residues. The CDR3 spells CASSYVFSGYNEQFF. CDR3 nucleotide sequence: TGTGCCAGCAGTTACGTGTTTAGCGGCTACAATGAGCAGTTCTTC.

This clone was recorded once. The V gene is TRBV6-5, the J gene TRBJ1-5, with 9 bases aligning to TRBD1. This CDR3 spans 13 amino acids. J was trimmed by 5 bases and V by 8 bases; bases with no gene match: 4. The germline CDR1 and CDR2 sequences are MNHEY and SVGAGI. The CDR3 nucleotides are TGTGCCAGCGGACAGGGGCGTGATCAGCCCCAGCATTTT. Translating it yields CASGQGRDQPQHF.

In DNA form, the CDR3 reads TGTGCCAGCAGCCGTGACAGGGTAGGGTCCTACGAGCAGTACTTC. It codes for CASSRDRVGSYEQYF. The chain couples TRBV7-2 to TRBJ2-5; the match to TRBD1 covers 7 bases. The DNA end lines up better with TRBJ2-7; the J call may be wrong. The CDR3 sequence is 15 residues long. Per germline, CDR1 SGHTA and CDR2 FQGNSA.

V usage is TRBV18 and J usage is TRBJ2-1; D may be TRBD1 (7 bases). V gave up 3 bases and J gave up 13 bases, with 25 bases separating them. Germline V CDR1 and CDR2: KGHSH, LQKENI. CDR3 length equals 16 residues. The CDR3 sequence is CASSPQGGPGPRSQFF. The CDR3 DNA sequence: TGTGCCAGCTCACCTCAGGGGGGCCCGGGACCCAGGAGCCAGTTCTTC.

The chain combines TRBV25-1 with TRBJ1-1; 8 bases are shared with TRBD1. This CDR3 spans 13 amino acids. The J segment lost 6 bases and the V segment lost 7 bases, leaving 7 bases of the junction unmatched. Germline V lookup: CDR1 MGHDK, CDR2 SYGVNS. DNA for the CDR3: TGTGCCAGCAAACAGGGGGGCTTCGCTGAAGCTTTCTTT. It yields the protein CASKQGGFAEAFF.

The CDR3 DNA is TGTGCCAGTAGTATACCAGGGCTAAAGGGGAGCAATCAGCCCCAGCATTTT. As protein: CASSIPGLKGSNQPQHF. The chain employs TRBV19 and TRBJ1-5, with D perhaps TRBD1 (5 bases). The CDR3 length is 17 residues. Trimming removed 2 bases from V and 1 base from J, with 15 bases in between. Germline values: CDR1 LNHDA, CDR2 SQIVND (reference sequence).

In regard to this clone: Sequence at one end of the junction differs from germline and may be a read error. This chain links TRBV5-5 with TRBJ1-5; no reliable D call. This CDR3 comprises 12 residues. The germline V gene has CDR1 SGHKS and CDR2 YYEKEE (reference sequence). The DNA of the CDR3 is TGTGCCGGCAGCTTAAGCGGACAGCCCCAGCATTTT. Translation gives CAGSLSGQPQHF.

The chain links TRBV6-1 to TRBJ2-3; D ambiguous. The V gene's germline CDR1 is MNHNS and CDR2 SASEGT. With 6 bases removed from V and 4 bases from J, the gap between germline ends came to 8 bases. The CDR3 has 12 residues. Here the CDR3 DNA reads TGTGCCAGCAGGAGCCAGGCAGATACGCAGTATTTT. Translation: CASRSQADTQYF.

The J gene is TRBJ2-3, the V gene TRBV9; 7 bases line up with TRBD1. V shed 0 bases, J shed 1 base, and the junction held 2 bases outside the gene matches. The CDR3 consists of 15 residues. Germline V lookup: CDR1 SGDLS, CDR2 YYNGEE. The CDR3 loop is CASSVERGRTDTQYF. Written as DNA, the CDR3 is TGTGCCAGCAGCGTAGAGAGGGGGCGCACAGATACGCAGTATTTT.